This T cell receptor beta chain was documented in a study of T cells in women clearing cervical HPV infection. Study summary: HLA type could not be excluded as a confounder.

TCR beta CDR3 amplified by multiplex PCR from approximately 1,100 ng genomic DNA. Sequencing used immunoSEQ multiplex PCR; TCRdb keeps in-frame clones, though not all of them. The sample table sets out some 33,000 clones. The receptor was derived from a woman between 18 and 70 years old with a cervical HPV16 infection that either progressed to CIN3+ or cleared (not recorded which). Sequences were obtained from blood buffy coat.

The covered CDR3 bases are TGTGCCAGCAGTGAGGTCCAGGGGGCAAACTACGAG. This sequence encodes CASSEVQGANYE. The entire CDR3 reads CASSEVQGANYEQYF. The chain employs TRBV2 and TRBJ2-7; 8 bases are shared with TRBD1. The read terminates 3 residues before the CDR3 end, so the remaining end is supplied by the germline J gene. CDR3 length equals 15 residues. Per germline, CDR1 SNHLY and CDR2 FYNNEI. The V and J ends lost 3 bases and 3 bases, in that order; junction bases with no gene match: 7.